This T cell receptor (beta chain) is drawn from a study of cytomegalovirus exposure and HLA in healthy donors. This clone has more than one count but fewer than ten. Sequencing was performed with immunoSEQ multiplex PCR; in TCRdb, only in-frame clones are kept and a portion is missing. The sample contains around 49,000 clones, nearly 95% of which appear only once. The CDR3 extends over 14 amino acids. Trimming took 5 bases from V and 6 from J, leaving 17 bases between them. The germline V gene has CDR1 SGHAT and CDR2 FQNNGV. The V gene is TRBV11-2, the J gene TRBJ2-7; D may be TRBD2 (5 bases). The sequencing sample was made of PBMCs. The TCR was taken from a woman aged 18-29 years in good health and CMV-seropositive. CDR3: CASSTRTGNAEQYF. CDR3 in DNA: TGTGCCAGCAGCACCCGGACCGGGAATGCCGAGCAGTACTTC. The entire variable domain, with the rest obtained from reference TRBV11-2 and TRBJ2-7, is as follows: EAGVAQSPRYKIIEKRQSVAFWCNPISGHATLYWYQQILGQGPKLLIQFQNNGVVDDSQLPKDRFSAERLKGVDSTLKIQPAKLEDSAVYLCASSTRTGNAEQYFGPGTRLTVT.